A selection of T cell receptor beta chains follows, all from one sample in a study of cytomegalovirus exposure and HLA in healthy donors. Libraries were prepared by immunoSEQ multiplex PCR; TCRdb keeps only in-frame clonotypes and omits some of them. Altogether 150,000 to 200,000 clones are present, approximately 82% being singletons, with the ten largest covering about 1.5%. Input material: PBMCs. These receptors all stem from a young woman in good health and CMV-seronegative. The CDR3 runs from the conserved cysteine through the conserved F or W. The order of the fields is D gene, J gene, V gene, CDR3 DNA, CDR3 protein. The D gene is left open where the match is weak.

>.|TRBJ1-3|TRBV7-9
TGTGCCAGCAGCCTATCGCTTTTGAGCGCGGGAAACACCATATATTTT
CASSLSLLSAGNTIYF
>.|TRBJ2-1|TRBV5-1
TGCGCCAGCAGCCCGGCAGGGTTTGGGACCTACAATGAGCAGTTCTTC
CASSPAGFGTYNEQFF
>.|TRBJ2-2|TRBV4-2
TGTGCCAGCAGCCAAGATGCCAGGGGAGGGACCGGGGAGCTGTTTTTT
CASSQDARGGTGELFF
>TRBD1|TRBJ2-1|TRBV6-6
TGTGCCAGCAGTTCAGGGACAGAGGGTTTCAATGAGCAGTTCTTC
CASSSGTEGFNEQFF
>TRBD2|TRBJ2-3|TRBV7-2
TGTGCCAGCAGATCCCCCGGAGCGGGAAGGGGAAGTACAGATACGCAGTATTTT
CASRSPGAGRGSTDTQYF
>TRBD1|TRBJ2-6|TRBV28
TGTGCCAGCAGACACAGGGGCTCAGGGGCCAACGTCCTGACTTTC
CASRHRGSGANVLTF
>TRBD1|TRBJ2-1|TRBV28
TGTGCCAGCATTCCCCGAATCGGACAGGACCACAATGAGCAGTTCTTC
CASIPRIGQDHNEQFF
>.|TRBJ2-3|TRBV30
TGTGCCTGGCGCCCTGGGGGCGACTTGGATACGCAGTATTTT
CAWRPGGDLDTQYF
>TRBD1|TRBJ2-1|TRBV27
TGTGCCAGCAGTTTCCACTCCGGGACAGGATCCTACAATGAGCAGTTCTTC
CASSFHSGTGSYNEQFF
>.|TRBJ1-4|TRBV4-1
TGCGCCAGCAGCCAATATATCGGGGCAACTAATGAAAAACTGTTTTTT
CASSQYIGATNEKLFF
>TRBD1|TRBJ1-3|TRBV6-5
TGTGCCAGCAGTTCCCGGGACAGGATCTCTGGAAACACCATATATTTT
CASSSRDRISGNTIYF